Each of the 20 T cell receptor beta chains below was sequenced from the same sample in a study of blood T cell repertoires in COVID-19. Using immunoSEQ multiplex PCR, the repertoire was profiled, and TCRdb retains in-frame clones only, with some absent. The data show 180,000 or so clones, around 87% seen once. Material for sequencing was peripheral blood. These receptor sequences come from a man in his late teens or twenties with acute or convalescent COVID-19.

This clone was detected once. CDR3 bases: TGTGCCACTGTGACAGTCCCTGGCAATGAGCAGTTCTTC. Encoded protein: CATVTVPGNEQFF. This chain joins TRBV5-8 and TRBJ2-1; TRBD1 might be the D (5 bases). Germline CDR1 is SGHTS and CDR2 is YDEGEE. The ends were cut back, 9 bases at V and 6 bases at J, with 16 bases in the middle. This CDR3 spans 13 amino acids. Together with reference TRBV5-8 and TRBJ2-1, the CDR3 gives the full variable domain: EAGVTQSPTHLIKTRGQQATLRCSPISGHTSVYWYQQALGLGLQFLLWYDEGEERNRGNFPPRFSGRQFPNYSSELNVNALELEDSALYLCATVTVPGNEQFFGPGTRLTVL.

This chain joins TRBV19 and TRBJ1-2, with a possible D match to TRBD1 (5 bases). CDR1 is LNHDA, CDR2 SQIVND, per germline (reference sequence). Trimming shortened V by 5 bases and J by 6 bases, and 13 bases separated the two germline ends. The length of the CDR3 is 13 residues. The CDR3 sequence is CASSPRQQDGYTF. The DNA for the CDR3 is TGTGCCAGTAGTCCCCGACAGCAGGATGGCTACACCTTC.

The V and J genes are TRBV7-6 and TRBJ2-6, with TRBD1 matching over 8 bases. The V and J ends lost 1 base and 2 bases, in that order; junction bases with no gene match: 4. CDR3 length: 17 residues. Looked up from germline, CDR1 is SGHVS and CDR2 is FNYEAQ. CDR3 DNA sequence: TGTGCCAGCAGCTTAGGACAGGGGAACACTGGGGCCAACGTCCTGACTTTC. Its translation is CASSLGQGNTGANVLTF.

The chain links TRBV20-1 to TRBJ2-1; D gene unclear. Trimming took 6 bases from V and 6 from J, leaving 9 bases between them. The CDR3 consists of 11 residues. Germline V gene sequence: CDR1 DFQATT, CDR2 SNEGSKA (reference sequence). The CDR3 is CSADSFNEQFF. The CDR3 DNA follows: TGCAGTGCAGACTCGTTCAATGAGCAGTTCTTC.

The chain uses TRBV6-1 and TRBJ1-5; D unclear. This CDR3 has 13 residues. Per the germline V gene, CDR1 is MNHNS and CDR2 is SASEGT. The V gene lost 1 base and the J gene lost 5 bases, with 6 bases spanning the gap. CDR3 loop: CASSEDSDQPQHF. As DNA, the CDR3 is TGTGCCAGCAGTGAAGACAGTGATCAGCCCCAGCATTTT.

The chain joins TRBV11-2 to TRBJ1-2; TRBD1 is a possible D gene (6 bases). Germline CDR1 is SGHAT and CDR2 is FQNNGV. This CDR3 is 15 amino acids long. The V end lost 4 bases, the J end lost 1 base, and 13 bases lay between the germline ends. CDR3 sequence: CASSSRDTFNYGYTF. As DNA, the CDR3 is TGTGCCAGCAGCTCCCGGGACACTTTTAACTATGGCTACACCTTC.

The genes are TRBV7-3 and TRBJ2-1; 10 bases line up with TRBD2. The ends lost 6 bases at V and 0 bases at J; junction bases unmatched: 14. The V gene's germline CDR1 is SGHTA and CDR2 FQGTGA. CDR3 length: 19 amino acids. In DNA, the CDR3 is TGTGCCAGCAGTCGAGCTGCCCTAGCGGGAGTACCCTCCTACAATGAGCAGTTCTTC. Residues: CASSRAALAGVPSYNEQFF.

The chain employs TRBV9 and TRBJ1-1, with 10 bases fitting TRBD1. J gave up 5 bases and V 1 base, and 5 bases lay outside the gene matches. The CDR3 totals 15 residues. Germline CDR1 is SGDLS and CDR2 is YYNGEE. The CDR3 DNA follows: TGTGCCAGCAGCGTAAGGGACAGGGGAAAAACTGAAGCTTTCTTT. The encoded protein is CASSVRDRGKTEAFF.

The chain combines TRBV7-9 with TRBJ2-5, with 8 bases identical to TRBD2. In germline, CDR1 is SEHNR, CDR2 FQNEAQ (reference sequence). With 2 bases clipped from V and 4 bases from J, the junction kept 6 bases outside the gene matches. CDR3 length: 15 residues. CDR3 loop: CASSLSGGVTETQYF. CDR3 DNA sequence: TGTGCCAGCAGCTTATCCGGGGGGGTAACAGAGACCCAGTACTTC.

This clone was observed a few times. The genes are TRBV27 and TRBJ2-7, with TRBD2 as a possible D gene (6 bases). Trimming shortened V by 7 bases and J by 0 bases, and 19 bases separated the two germline ends. The germline V gene has CDR1 MNHEY and CDR2 SMNVEV (reference sequence). The CDR3 totals 16 residues. Written as DNA, the CDR3 is TGTGCCAGCACTACATGGAGGGACTCGAGCTCCTACGAGCAGTACGTC. Protein: CASTTWRDSSSYEQYV.

This clone appeared once. The V call is TRBV10-3, the J call TRBJ1-2; tentatively, D is TRBD1 (6 bases). The V and J ends lost 10 bases and 2 bases respectively, with 17 bases between them. The CDR3 totals 14 residues. Germline CDR1 ENHRY, CDR2 SYGVKD. The CDR3 is CATGTPNSNYGYTF. CDR3 sequence (DNA): TGTGCCACGGGGACACCTAACTCGAACTATGGCTACACCTTC.

This rearrangement joins TRBV7-9 to TRBJ1-2; maybe TRBD1 (6 bases). Between the trimmed V and J ends, which lost 0 bases and 4 bases, there was a span of 9 bases. Looked up from germline, CDR1 is SEHNR and CDR2 is FQNEAQ (reference sequence). The CDR3 contains 14 residues. CDR3 sequence reads: CASSLAGGIYGYTF. The CDR3 DNA follows: TGTGCCAGCAGCTTAGCTGGGGGCATCTATGGCTACACCTTC.

The CDR3 DNA sequence: TGTGCCAGCAGCAAAGCGTCCATAGAAGGGGGTGAGACTGAAGCTTTCTTT. This gives the protein CASSKASIEGGETEAFF. The J gene is TRBJ1-1, the V gene TRBV21-1; no check of the table's D call, TRBD1, against the DNA was made. TRBV21-1 is designated a pseudogene. The length of the CDR3 is 17 residues.

The chain couples TRBV10-1 to TRBJ2-5, with TRBD1 identical over 7 bases. With 6 bases clipped from V and 1 base from J, the junction kept 5 bases outside the gene matches. The CDR3 loop spans 14 amino acids. Per germline, CDR1 WNHNN and CDR2 SYGVQD (reference sequence). CDR3: CASSDREVQETQYF. The CDR3 DNA reads as TGCGCCAGCAGCGACAGGGAAGTCCAAGAGACCCAGTACTTC.

V usage is TRBV5-6 and J usage is TRBJ2-7, with a tentative D call TRBD1 (6 bases). CDR1 and CDR2 from the germline V gene are SGHDT and YYEEEE. V was trimmed by 0 bases and J by 1 base, leaving 14 bases between them. The CDR3 runs to 16 residues. This CDR3 is CASSLDGRGRSYEQYV. CDR3 bases: TGTGCCAGCAGCTTGGATGGCAGGGGCCGATCCTACGAGCAGTACGTC.

V usage is TRBV9 and J usage is TRBJ2-3; 9 bases are a match to TRBD2. The V and J ends lost 3 bases and 4 bases, in that order; junction bases with no gene match: 3. Looked up from germline, CDR1 is SGDLS and CDR2 is YYNGEE. CDR3 length: 14 amino acids. Here the CDR3 reads CASSASGAADTQYF. The CDR3 DNA sequence: TGTGCCAGCAGCGCTAGCGGGGCTGCAGATACGCAGTATTTT.

This clone appeared once. The gene calls are TRBV19 and TRBJ1-3; no clear D gene. Trimming stripped 1 base from V and 0 bases from J, with 10 bases between. CDR3 size: 16 residues. Germline V gene sequence: CDR1 LNHDA, CDR2 SQIVND (reference sequence). The DNA for the CDR3 is TGTGCCAGTAGTATAGGTCGCGCCGACTCTGGAAACACCATATATTTT. Protein: CASSIGRADSGNTIYF.

J is TRBJ2-6 and V is TRBV7-9, with 7 bases lining up with TRBD1. This CDR3 has 15 amino acids. The J segment lost 2 bases and the V segment lost 5 bases, leaving 3 bases of the junction unmatched. In germline, CDR1 is SEHNR, CDR2 FQNEAQ (reference sequence). Here the CDR3 DNA reads TGTGCCAGCAGCCTGACAGGGACTGGGGCCAACGTCCTGACTTTC. Its translation is CASSLTGTGANVLTF.

The chain links TRBV15 to TRBJ2-7, with D perhaps TRBD1 (6 bases). CDR1 and CDR2 from the germline V gene are LNHNV and YYDKDF (reference sequence). This CDR3 region has 15 residues. Trimming left V 0 bases short and J 1 base short, with 10 bases between. CDR3 loop: CATSRESDSSYEQYF. As DNA, the CDR3 is TGTGCCACCAGCAGAGAATCGGACAGTTCCTACGAGCAGTACTTC.

This chain connects TRBV6-5 to TRBJ1-4; D unclear. The CDR3 is 15 residues long. Trimming removed 7 bases at V and 8 bases at J, with 20 bases between. CDR1 is MNHEY and CDR2 is SVGAGI in the germline V gene. CDR3 sequence: CASTLTVGLGEKLFF. The CDR3 DNA reads as TGTGCCAGCACCCTTACCGTGGGCCTTGGAGAAAAACTGTTTTTT.